This T cell receptor beta chain was found in a study of T cells in Graves' hyperthyroidism and ophthalmopathy. Study-wide points: Blood also held most thyroid clonotypes expanded beyond 0.001.

This CDR3 has 13 residues. V gave up 4 bases and J gave up 13 bases, with 17 bases separating them. Germline CDR1 is MDHEN and CDR2 is SYDVKM. RNA transcripts provided the source from which TCR beta CDR3 regions were amplified. HTBI primers were the set used in a first-round RT-PCR of the TCR CDR3. MiXCR, applied by TCRdb to the multiplex PCR reads, yields one record per CDR3 protein. The data contain fewer than 110,000 distinct CDR3 sequences, about 16% of them singletons. Together with thyroid ultrasound, orbital computed tomography, serum thyroxine and TRAb, clinical symptoms were used for diagnoses. Cells are PBMCs isolated from more than 8.5 ml of fresh blood. This clonotype was observed at least ten times. The antigen remains undetermined.

Specimen: blood. The genes are TRBV28 and TRBJ1-5; no clear D gene. This receptor was obtained from a woman between 50 and 59 years old with Graves' hyperthyroidism. The CDR3 is CASSSTEDGQQHF. CDR3 in DNA: TGTGCCAGCAGTTCCACAGAGGACGGCCAGCAGCATTTT.